The 28 T cell receptor beta chains presented below share a single source sample, sequenced in a study of blood T cells in healthy people across ages. Primers used in a second PCR of roughly 6 to 12 cycles were a sample-barcoded 5' primer and a J-beta primer mix. From the 5' RACE reads, TCRdb called clonotypes with MiXCR, one entry per CDR3 protein. The sample has about 640,000 distinct CDR3 sequences; 45% to 65% are singletons. Input material: blood. These receptor sequences come from a man aged 60-69 years in good health.

This clonotype was counted only a few times. This chain uses TRBV12-3 or TRBV12-4 with TRBJ2-3, with D perhaps assigned TRBD1 or TRBD2 (6 bases each). The CDR3 totals 14 residues. V was shortened by 3 bases and J by 13 bases, with 20 bases between the two germline ends. DNA for the CDR3: TGTGCCAGCAGTTTTAGGGGGGCAGGAGATGCGGAGTATTTT. Translating gives CASSFRGAGDAEYF.

Comments on this clonotype: The junction differs from germline at one of its ends, possibly a read error. V gene TRBV28 combines with J gene TRBJ1-2, with a possible D match to TRBD1 (5 bases). This CDR3 has 12 amino acids. Germline CDR1 MDHEN, CDR2 SYDVKM. The CDR3 DNA reads TGTGCCGGCAGTTTATACGACCGGGGCTACACCTTT. This codes for CAGSLYDRGYTF.

This clonotype was observed once. The chain carries TRBV20-1 and TRBJ2-4, with 7 bases fitting TRBD2. The end of the DNA aligns better with TRBJ2-7, so the J call may be wrong. Germline assignment: CDR1 DFQATT and CDR2 SNEGSKA (reference sequence). This CDR3 is built from 15 residues. The CDR3 protein is CSARDVAGNPYEQYF. CDR3 DNA sequence: TGCAGTGCTAGAGACGTAGCGGGTAACCCCTACGAGCAGTACTTC.

The count of this clonotype is one. The gene calls are TRBV6-5 and TRBJ2-5, with 7 bases aligning to TRBD1. Trimming at V came to 5 bases and at J to 11 bases, leaving 8 bases not matched to a gene. CDR3 size: 12 residues. The V gene's germline CDR1 is MNHEY and CDR2 SVGAGI. The CDR3, as DNA: TGTGCCAGCAGTAGACAGGGTCAGGAGCAGTACTTC. As protein: CASSRQGQEQYF.

This chain uses TRBV18 with TRBJ2-7; 9 nucleotides match TRBD1. The CDR3 length is 14 residues. Looked up from germline, CDR1 is KGHSH and CDR2 is LQKENI. The trim removed 2 bases at V and 7 bases at J, leaving 6 bases unmatched. The CDR3 DNA reads as TGTGCCAGCTCACCAGGGACAGGGCAACGGGAGCAGTACTTC. Protein: CASSPGTGQREQYF.

The rearrangement links TRBV14 to TRBJ1-1, with D possibly being TRBD1 (5 bases). Germline CDR1 reads SGHDN; CDR2 reads FVKESK. CDR3 length: 16 residues. Deletions cut 3 bases from V and 3 bases from J, with 17 bases between. The CDR3 spells CASSQGPRRDYTEAFF. CDR3 in DNA: TGTGCCAGCAGCCAGGGCCCTAGGAGGGACTACACTGAAGCTTTCTTT.

The rearrangement joins TRBV6-6 to TRBJ1-4; TRBD1 matches 7 bases. Germline V gene lookup returns CDR1 MNHNY and CDR2 SVGAGI (reference sequence). V gave up 0 bases and J gave up 4 bases; unmatched junction bases: 2. The CDR3 is made up of 15 amino acids. The CDR3 nucleotides read TGTGCCAGCAGTTACTCGGACAGGATTAATGAAAAACTGTTTTTT. Protein product: CASSYSDRINEKLFF.

This clonotype appeared a few times. V usage is TRBV3-1 and J usage is TRBJ2-7; D is possibly TRBD1 (6 bases). Trimming cost V 4 bases and J 3 bases, with 16 bases left between them. The CDR3 runs 15 residues. In germline, CDR1 is LGHDT, CDR2 YNNKEL (reference sequence). The CDR3 region is CASSLDSPAFYEQYF. The CDR3 coding sequence is TGTGCCAGCAGCCTGGACAGCCCTGCCTTCTACGAGCAGTACTTC.

This clonotype was seen more than once but under ten times. The rearrangement links TRBV27 to TRBJ1-6; D possibly corresponds to TRBD1 (6 bases). CDR1 and CDR2 from the germline V gene are MNHEY and SMNVEV (reference sequence). V gave up 3 bases and J gave up 14 bases, with 11 bases separating them. The CDR3 has 12 amino acids. The CDR3 region is CASSFGTRTLHF. For the CDR3, the DNA is TGTGCCAGCAGTTTTGGGACAAGGACCCTCCACTTT.

This chain links TRBV6-1 with TRBJ1-2; TRBD1 matches 8 bases. Germline values: CDR1 MNHNS, CDR2 SASEGT. Trimming took 5 bases from V and 3 from J; bases not matched to a gene: 5. There are 14 residues in the CDR3. The CDR3 coding sequence is TGTGCCAGCAGTATCCCGGACAGGGACTATGGCTACACCTTC. Residues: CASSIPDRDYGYTF.

This clonotype was seen just once. In DNA form, the CDR3 reads TGTGCCAGCCAGGGGGTCTCTGGGGCCAACGTCCTGACTTTC. It specifies CASQGVSGANVLTF. The chain uses TRBV27 and TRBJ2-6, with 7 bases identical to TRBD1. The CDR3 extends over 14 amino acids. Germline CDR1 MNHEY, CDR2 SMNVEV (reference sequence). J gave up 0 bases and V 8 bases, and 1 base lay outside the gene matches.

The CDR3 bases are TGTGCCATCAGCCGGGACAGGGACAACACAGATACGCAGTATTTT. This gives the protein CAISRDRDNTDTQYF. The rearrangement uses TRBV10-3 and TRBJ2-3; 9 bases line up with TRBD1. V trimming: 6 bases; J trimming: 2 bases; junction bases outside the gene matches: 6. Germline CDR1 reads ENHRY; CDR2 reads SYGVKD. The CDR3 has 15 residues.

The chain is built from TRBV7-6 and TRBJ2-7; tentatively, D is TRBD2 (6 bases). The CDR3 contains 14 residues. Germline V gene sequence: CDR1 SGHVS, CDR2 FNYEAQ. Trimming took off 5 bases at V and 4 bases at J, with 15 bases between the two ends. CDR3 nucleotides: TGTGCCAGCAGCCCTCGGGGGTCCAGGTACGAGCAGTACTTC. This sequence encodes CASSPRGSRYEQYF.

This chain connects TRBV6-4 to TRBJ2-5, with a tentative D call TRBD1 (5 bases). The V end was cut by 3 bases, the J end by 7 bases, with 12 bases between. This CDR3 is 13 amino acids long. Germline V gene sequence: CDR1 MRHNA, CDR2 SNTAGT. The CDR3 DNA sequence: TGTGCCAGCAGTGAGGGGCCTCTGGCGACCCAGTACTTC. It encodes CASSEGPLATQYF.

The CDR3 nucleotides are TGCGCCAGCAGCCCTAATGGCGGGGGGAACACAGATACGCAGTATTTT. Translation: CASSPNGGGNTDTQYF. The chain combines TRBV5-1 with TRBJ2-3; TRBD2 matches 8 bases. V lost 4 bases and J lost 2; bases outside the gene matches: 9. The CDR3 contains 16 residues. Germline V CDR1 and CDR2: SGHRS, YFSETQ.

This sequence joins TRBV12-3 or TRBV12-4 and TRBJ2-1; perhaps TRBD2 as D (5 bases). CDR3 length: 12 residues. Trimming shortened V by 7 bases and J by 12 bases, and 16 bases separated the two germline ends. CDR3 sequence (DNA): TGTGCCAGCACCCTCGGACTGTTGAGGCAGTTCTTC. Translation gives CASTLGLLRQFF.

In this sample, this clonotype turned up once. The chain recombines TRBV7-9 with TRBJ2-5; TRBD1 matches 8 bases. The CDR3 sequence is 14 residues long. Per germline, CDR1 SEHNR and CDR2 FQNEAQ (reference sequence). J was trimmed by 4 bases and V by 5 bases; bases with no gene match: 6. In DNA, the CDR3 is TGTGCCAGCAGCCTTGGGACAGGCCCAGAGACCCAGTACTTC. It translates to CASSLGTGPETQYF.

The J gene is TRBJ1-2, the V gene TRBV12-3 or TRBV12-4; a weak D match, TRBD1 (5 bases). This CDR3 has 13 amino acids. Trimming removed 6 bases at V and 2 bases at J, with 10 bases between. The CDR3 reads CASSTGQNYGYTF. The CDR3 DNA reads TGTGCCAGCAGCACGGGGCAGAACTATGGCTACACCTTC.

The chain joins TRBV10-2 to TRBJ2-7, with TRBD2 matching over 10 bases. The CDR3 is 13 residues long. The germline gives CDR1 WSHSY, CDR2 SAAADI. The V and J ends lost 7 bases and 7 bases, in that order; junction bases with no gene match: 7. CDR3 sequence: CASNLAGGVEQYF. In DNA, the CDR3 is TGCGCCAGCAACTTAGCGGGGGGTGTGGAGCAGTACTTC.

The chain carries TRBV20-1 and TRBJ1-4; D may be TRBD1 (6 bases). V was trimmed by 0 bases and J by 7 bases, leaving 12 bases between them. The CDR3 is 14 amino acids. Germline lookup yields CDR1 DFQATT and CDR2 SNEGSKA (reference sequence). CDR3 residues: CSARDERGSEKLFF. The CDR3 DNA sequence: TGCAGTGCTAGAGATGAGAGGGGGAGTGAAAAACTGTTTTTT.

This clonotype was recorded at least ten times. The genes are TRBV27 and TRBJ2-7, with D unresolved. The V end lost 0 bases, the J end lost 3 bases, and 9 bases lay between the germline ends. The CDR3 has 14 amino acids. CDR1 is MNHEY, CDR2 SMNVEV, per germline (reference sequence). In nucleotides, the CDR3 is TGTGCCAGCAGTTTATCTGGGCAGTTCTACGAGCAGTACTTC. This sequence encodes CASSLSGQFYEQYF.

This chain links TRBV29-1 with TRBJ2-2; D is unclear. Trimming pared 6 bases from V and 7 bases from J, leaving 9 bases between. Germline V CDR1 and CDR2: SQVTM, ANQGSEA. The CDR3 loop spans 11 amino acids. CDR3 protein: CSVAVVGELFF. The DNA for the CDR3 is TGCAGCGTCGCAGTGGTCGGGGAGCTGTTTTTT.

The genes are TRBV6-2 or TRBV6-3 and TRBJ2-1; no reliable D call. The germline V gene encodes CDR1 MNHEY and CDR2 SVGEGT. The CDR3 runs 12 residues. Between the trimmed V and J ends, which lost 4 bases and 8 bases, there was a span of 9 bases. The CDR3 nucleotides read TGTGCCAGCAGTTCCCAGAAGGATGAGCAGTTCTTC. The encoded protein is CASSSQKDEQFF.

The chain joins TRBV12-5 to TRBJ2-3; TRBD1 matches at 8 bases. This CDR3 has 16 amino acids. V trimming: 6 bases; J trimming: 2 bases; junction bases outside the gene matches: 10. CDR1 is LGHNT, CDR2 FRNRAP, per germline. CDR3 protein: CASGRRQGFTTDTQYF. The CDR3 DNA follows: TGTGCTAGTGGCCGACGACAGGGGTTTACCACAGATACGCAGTATTTT.

Note on this clonotype: Since a much larger clone is just one base distant, this may be a read error. The CDR3 DNA is TGTGCCATCAGACCGGGACAGGGGTCAGCTAACTATGGCTACACCTTC. Protein: CAIRPGQGSANYGYTF. The V and J genes are TRBV10-3 and TRBJ1-2, with 10 bases lining up with TRBD1. The junction had 7 bases not matched to a gene; V was cut back by 6 bases and J by 0 bases. Germline V lookup: CDR1 ENHRY, CDR2 SYGVKD. This CDR3 comprises 16 residues.

This sequence joins TRBV21-1 and TRBJ2-3. TRBV21-1 is a pseudogene locus. CDR3 length: 16 residues. The CDR3 DNA reads TGTGCCAGCAGCAAAACCCAAGGCCAAGTCAGAGATACGCAGTATTTT. As protein: CASSKTQGQVRDTQYF.

The V and J genes are TRBV7-2 and TRBJ2-7; 9 bases align to TRBD1. The V segment lost 10 bases and the J segment 3 bases; nucleotides outside the gene matches: 13. The CDR3 length is 15 residues. Germline values: CDR1 SGHTA, CDR2 FQGNSA. CDR3 loop: CATSPRTGVIYEQYF. In nucleotides, the CDR3 is TGTGCCACCTCACCTAGGACAGGGGTTATCTACGAGCAGTACTTC.

V is TRBV29-1 and J is TRBJ1-6; 9 bases agree with TRBD1. V shed 7 bases, J shed 10 bases, and the junction held 5 bases outside the gene matches. The CDR3 runs 12 residues. Germline loops: CDR1 SQVTM, CDR2 ANQGSEA. The CDR3 sequence is CSEDRGGSPLHF. CDR3 in DNA: TGCAGCGAGGACAGGGGCGGGTCACCCCTCCACTTT. The complete variable domain, with remaining parts taken from reference TRBV29-1 and TRBJ1-6, reads SAVISQKPSRDICQRGTSLTIQCQVDSQVTMMFWYRQQPGQSLTLIATANQGSEATYESGFVIDKFPISRPNLTFSTLTVSNMSPEDSSIYLCSEDRGGSPLHFGNGTRLTVT.